The rows below give T cell receptor beta chains drawn from one sample of a study of T cells after yellow fever vaccination. TCRdb reprocessed the 5' RACE reads via MiXCR and lists one record per CDR3 protein. The sample records 550,000 or so distinct CDR3 sequences, 15% to 20% being singletons. The sequencing here drew on PBMCs, taken 15 days after the yellow fever booster vaccination. All receptors derive from a man aged 25 to 45 who received the YFV17D yellow fever vaccine. Each CDR3 is given with its conserved first and last residue. A D gene is named only where the DNA matches it firmly. The size of a clone is reported for some rows only, either as once, few or many, or as a class for expanded clones.

len: 14; d_gene: NA; abundance: NA; v_gene: TRBV20-1; j_gene: TRBJ2-2; CDR3nt: TGCAGTGCTAGAAGACCAGGGGTGTCCGGGGAGCTGTTTTTT; CDR3aa: CSARRPGVSGELFF
len: 13; d_gene: NA; abundance: NA; v_gene: TRBV7-6; j_gene: TRBJ1-5; CDR3nt: TGTGCCAGCAGCCGGGACCAAAATCAGCCCCAGCATTTT; CDR3aa: CASSRDQNQPQHF
len: 15; d_gene: NA; abundance: NA; v_gene: TRBV4-1; j_gene: TRBJ2-1; CDR3nt: TGCGCCAGCAGCCAAACGTTCCAGGGTTTCAATGAGCAGTTCTTC; CDR3aa: CASSQTFQGFNEQFF
len: 17; d_gene: NA; abundance: NA; v_gene: TRBV13; j_gene: TRBJ2-6; CDR3nt: TGTGCCAGCAGCTTAGGGCAGGGCCTATCTGGGGCCAACGTCCTGACTTTC; CDR3aa: CASSLGQGLSGANVLTF
len: 12; d_gene: NA; abundance: few; v_gene: TRBV27; j_gene: TRBJ2-1; CDR3nt: TGTGCCAGCAGCCCCTTAGGAAGGTTCCAGTTCTTC; CDR3aa: CASSPLGRFQFF
len: 15; d_gene: TRBD2; abundance: NA; v_gene: TRBV20-1; j_gene: TRBJ2-3; CDR3nt: TGCAGTGCTACGGGACTAGCGGGAAGATCAGATACGCAGTATTTT; CDR3aa: CSATGLAGRSDTQYF
len: 14; d_gene: NA; abundance: few; v_gene: TRBV3-1; j_gene: TRBJ2-5; CDR3nt: TGTGCCAGCAGCCTAAACGGTGGGGACGAGACCCAGTACTTC; CDR3aa: CASSLNGGDETQYF
len: 14; d_gene: NA; abundance: few; v_gene: TRBV12-3/TRBV12-4; j_gene: TRBJ1-5; CDR3nt: TGTGCCAGCAGGACACAGTATAGCAATCAGCCCCAGCATTTT; CDR3aa: CASRTQYSNQPQHF
len: 11; d_gene: NA; abundance: NA; v_gene: TRBV12-3/TRBV12-4; j_gene: TRBJ2-1; CDR3nt: TGTGCCAGCAGTTTTCGATCACACGCCGTCTTC; CDR3aa: CASSFRSHAVF
len: 14; d_gene: TRBD2; abundance: NA; v_gene: TRBV7-2; j_gene: TRBJ2-3; CDR3nt: TGTGCCAGCAGTACGACTAGCGGAACAGATACGCAGTATTTT; CDR3aa: CASSTTSGTDTQYF
len: 14; d_gene: NA; abundance: few; v_gene: TRBV5-1; j_gene: TRBJ1-1; CDR3nt: TGCGCCAGCAGCTTGGACAGCCGATACACTGAAGCTTTCTTT; CDR3aa: CASSLDSRYTEAFF
len: 15; d_gene: TRBD2; abundance: NA; v_gene: TRBV25-1; j_gene: TRBJ2-3; CDR3nt: TGTGCCAGCAGTCCCTCTGCGGGAGTGGCAGATACGCAGTATTTT; CDR3aa: CASSPSAGVADTQYF
len: 11; d_gene: NA; abundance: NA; v_gene: TRBV20-1; j_gene: TRBJ1-1; CDR3nt: TGCAGTGCTAAAAAGGACAGAGAAGCTTTCTTT; CDR3aa: CSAKKDREAFF
len: 14; d_gene: NA; abundance: few; v_gene: TRBV10-3; j_gene: TRBJ2-7; CDR3nt: TGTGCCATCAGTGAACAGGTTGGTGGTTACGAGCAGTACTTC; CDR3aa: CAISEQVGGYEQYF
len: 12; d_gene: NA; abundance: NA; v_gene: TRBV6-5; j_gene: TRBJ1-6; CDR3nt: TGTGCCAGCAGTTATACCTGGGACAAGCTCCACTTT; CDR3aa: CASSYTWDKLHF
len: 14; d_gene: NA; abundance: NA; v_gene: TRBV15; j_gene: TRBJ2-5; CDR3nt: TGTGCCACCAGCTTCGGCAGGGGAGCGGAGACCCAGTACTTC; CDR3aa: CATSFGRGAETQYF
len: 13; d_gene: NA; abundance: few; v_gene: TRBV7-9; j_gene: TRBJ2-4; CDR3nt: TGTGCCAGCAGCTTAGCCCAGGCTCCAATTCAGTACTTC; CDR3aa: CASSLAQAPIQYF
len: 16; d_gene: NA; abundance: few; v_gene: TRBV5-1; j_gene: TRBJ1-1; CDR3nt: TGCGCCAGCAGCTCCTCTAAGGTCCGGGGGGACACTGAAGCTTTCTTT; CDR3aa: CASSSSKVRGDTEAFF
len: 14; d_gene: NA; abundance: NA; v_gene: TRBV5-1; j_gene: TRBJ1-5; CDR3nt: TGCGCCAGCAGCCTCACTGGCAGTCAGGAGCCCCAGCATTTT; CDR3aa: CASSLTGSQEPQHF
len: 12; d_gene: TRBD1; abundance: NA; v_gene: TRBV29-1; j_gene: TRBJ2-4; CDR3nt: TGCAGCGTTTTGGGACAGGAAAACATTCAGTACTTC; CDR3aa: CSVLGQENIQYF